This TCR beta chain was found in a study of long-term antiretroviral therapy in people with HIV. Only United States sites treated participants with HIV. With survey level as its setting, the immunoSEQ assay was v3.0. Produced via immunoSEQ multiplex PCR; TCRdb's table is partial and in-frame only. The sample contains 30,000 to 40,000 clones, 70% to 80% of which appear only once. Germline V gene data show CDR1 as SGHAT and CDR2 as FQNNGV. Trimming at V came to 3 bases and at J to 4 bases, leaving 3 bases not matched to a gene. CDR3 size: 14 residues. Of note for this clone: Its antigen is unidentified.

Study results and caveats: Controls had broader CDR3 length ranges than HIV repertoires did. ART was followed by higher diversity that remained below transplant donor controls.

This sequence joins TRBV11-2 and TRBJ2-3; TRBD1 matches 8 bases. This specimen was unsorted PBMCs, taken 1.9 years after starting antiretroviral therapy. This TCR was sampled from a man aged 18 to 29 with HIV. As DNA, the CDR3 is TGTGCCAGCAGCTTCAGGACAGGGCCAGATACGCAGTATTTT. It translates to CASSFRTGPDTQYF.